One and the same sample provided the 18 T cell receptor beta chains below, sequenced in a study of spatial heterogeneity in lung cancer. Via MiXCR, TCRdb re-called the 5' RACE reads, giving one row per CDR3 protein. The table lists roughly 40,000 distinct CDR3 sequences, roughly 7% of them singletons. The sample's time point: sample taken at primary tumor resection. Whole RNA from tumor, nontumor lung or frozen PBMC was sequenced unsorted. Source: PBMCs, taken at surgery. These TCRs come from a female donor with early-stage non-small cell lung cancer.

A few counts support this clonotype. This chain uses TRBV20-1 with TRBJ2-4; no firm D call. This CDR3 spans 13 amino acids. Germline V gene sequence: CDR1 DFQATT, CDR2 SNEGSKA (reference sequence). V was trimmed by 0 bases and J by 0 bases, leaving 3 bases between them. DNA for the CDR3: TGCAGTGCTAGAGAAGTAGCCAAAAACATTCAGTACTTC. Translation: CSAREVAKNIQYF.

This sequence joins TRBV4-2 and TRBJ2-1, with unresolved D. The CDR3 has 16 residues. Germline CDR1 LGHNA, CDR2 YNFKEQ. V lost 3 bases to trimming and J lost 0 bases, with 12 bases between them. The CDR3 sequence: CASSQGDPSSYNEQFF. The CDR3 nucleotides read TGTGCCAGCAGCCAGGGCGACCCAAGCTCCTACAATGAGCAGTTCTTC.

This clonotype was picked up many times. V gene TRBV5-1 combines with J gene TRBJ1-1; D might be TRBD1 (5 bases). Trimming removed 5 bases at V and 1 base at J, with 12 bases between. The CDR3 loop spans 14 amino acids. Germline-derived CDR1 and CDR2 are SGHRS and YFSETQ. CDR3 loop: CASREGASNTEAFF. CDR3 DNA sequence: TGCGCCAGCAGAGAAGGGGCTTCGAACACTGAAGCTTTCTTT.

On this clonotype itself: Relative to the germline gene, one junction end is altered; a read error may explain this. V is TRBV2 and J is TRBJ2-5; tentatively, D is TRBD2 (5 bases). The CDR3 length is 13 residues. Germline CDR1 SNHLY, CDR2 FYNNEI. CDR3 in amino acids: CASLNREREPQYF. In DNA, the CDR3 is TGTGCCAGCTTGAACCGGGAAAGAGAGCCCCAGTACTTC.

There are a few counts of this clonotype. Because it lacks the conserved phenylalanine or tryptophan at the end, this CDR3 is likely a read error. V usage is TRBV7-9 and J usage is TRBJ1-1; D not certain. The CDR3 sequence is 14 residues long. Germline CDR1 and CDR2: SEHNR and FQNEAQ (reference sequence). Trimming took off 5 bases at V and 4 bases at J, with 14 bases between the two ends. The DNA of the CDR3 is TGTGCCAGCAGCGGACTGACTGGACTCACTGAAGCTTTCTTA. This encodes CASSGLTGLTEAFL.

This clonotype was detected ten times or more. V and J are TRBV6-2 or TRBV6-3 and TRBJ1-5, with a weak D call TRBD1 (5 bases). V was pared by 6 bases and J by 0 bases, with 9 bases between. Germline lookup yields CDR1 MNHEY and CDR2 SVGEGT. The CDR3 spans 14 residues. The CDR3 here is CASSRTGSNQPQHF. The CDR3 DNA follows: TGTGCCAGCAGCCGCACAGGTAGCAATCAGCCCCAGCATTTT.

Many counts were recorded for this clonotype. The V gene is TRBV6-1, the J gene TRBJ2-7, with D unclear. CDR3 length equals 11 residues. Germline V CDR1 and CDR2: MNHNS, SASEGT. Deletions cut 1 base from V and 9 bases from J, with 7 bases between. CDR3 loop: CASSEGLWQYF. For the CDR3, the DNA is TGTGCCAGCAGTGAAGGACTCTGGCAGTACTTC.

This sequence joins TRBV19 and TRBJ2-3; D is uncertain. Germline loops: CDR1 LNHDA, CDR2 SQIVND (reference sequence). The CDR3 has 15 amino acids. The germline V and J ends were trimmed by 4 bases and 0 bases, with 11 bases remaining between them. The CDR3: CASSTTLFSTDTQYF. The CDR3 DNA reads as TGTGCCAGTAGTACGACTCTCTTCAGCACAGATACGCAGTATTTT.

The V and J genes are TRBV6-6 and TRBJ2-1, with 10 bases that match TRBD1. Looked up from germline, CDR1 is MNHNY and CDR2 is SVGAGI (reference sequence). The junction had 6 bases not matched to a gene; V was cut back by 6 bases and J by 7 bases. This CDR3 spans 14 amino acids. CDR3 coding DNA: TGTGCCAGCAGCACCGGGACAGGGGTAAATGAGCAGTTCTTC. Amino acids: CASSTGTGVNEQFF.

This clonotype was seen ten or more times. This rearrangement joins TRBV11-2 to TRBJ2-2; D is undetermined. Between the trimmed V and J ends, which lost 6 bases and 5 bases, there was a span of 13 bases. Germline-derived CDR1 and CDR2 are SGHAT and FQNNGV. CDR3 size: 14 residues. In DNA, the CDR3 is TGTGCCAGCAGGACGGCAATGGGGACCGGGGAGCTGTTTTTT. This sequence encodes CASRTAMGTGELFF.

The table lists this clonotype with a few counts. The V and J genes are TRBV19 and TRBJ2-5; D unclear. CDR1 is LNHDA, CDR2 SQIVND, per germline (reference sequence). This CDR3 region has 11 residues. With 6 bases removed from V and 4 bases from J, the gap between germline ends came to 6 bases. In DNA form, the CDR3 reads TGTGCCAGTAGGGCTGCAGAGACCCAGTACTTC. It codes for CASRAAETQYF.

This chain joins TRBV10-3 and TRBJ2-7; perhaps TRBD2 as D (5 bases). There are 14 residues in the CDR3. Per germline, CDR1 ENHRY and CDR2 SYGVKD. V gave up 1 base and J gave up 0 bases, with 7 bases separating them. CDR3 nucleotide sequence: TGTGCCATCAGTGAGTACACTAGCTCCTACGAGCAGTACTTC. This translates into CAISEYTSSYEQYF.

This chain uses TRBV5-1 with TRBJ1-2; no clear D. The length of the CDR3 is 15 residues. Germline CDR1 reads SGHRS; CDR2 reads YFSETQ. Trimming left V 0 bases short and J 2 bases short, with 11 bases between. The CDR3 spells CASSLGQIFNYGYTF. The CDR3, as DNA: TGCGCCAGCAGCTTGGGGCAGATATTCAACTATGGCTACACCTTC.

This clonotype appeared many times. V usage is TRBV7-9 and J usage is TRBJ1-6; D unresolved. V lost 3 bases, J lost 10 bases, and 7 bases lay in between. The length of the CDR3 is 12 residues. CDR1 is SEHNR, CDR2 FQNEAQ, per germline (reference sequence). In nucleotides, the CDR3 is TGTGCCAGCAGCTTCCTACAATCACCCCTCCACTTT. This codes for CASSFLQSPLHF.

This clonotype was picked up many times. The chain joins TRBV4-3 to TRBJ2-3; maybe TRBD2 (7 bases). CDR1 LGHNA and CDR2 YSLEER come from the germline V gene. With 6 bases removed from V and 0 bases from J, the gap between germline ends came to 13 bases. CDR3 length: 15 residues. The CDR3 DNA sequence: TGCGCCAGCAGGAAGGGGGGGGCTAGCACAGATACGCAGTATTTT. Translation gives CASRKGGASTDTQYF.

This clonotype came up a few times. The rearrangement uses TRBV4-3 and TRBJ1-2; D is uncertain. Per the germline V gene, CDR1 is LGHNA and CDR2 is YSLEER. The V gene lost 0 bases and the J gene lost 8 bases, with 16 bases spanning the gap. CDR3 length equals 15 residues. The CDR3 DNA sequence: TGCGCCAGCAGCCAAGATCTGGCCGGAACAAAGGGCTACACCTTC. It codes for CASSQDLAGTKGYTF.

The rearrangement links TRBV30 to TRBJ2-7; D unclear. CDR1 GTSNPN and CDR2 SVGIG come from the germline V gene (reference sequence). The CDR3 covers 13 residues. V shed 0 bases and J shed 3 bases, with 9 bases lying between them. The CDR3 loop is CAWSVGSFYEQYF. In DNA, the CDR3 is TGTGCCTGGAGTGTAGGCAGTTTCTACGAGCAGTACTTC.

There are many counts of this clonotype. The chain links TRBV7-9 to TRBJ2-1; TRBD2 matches at 11 bases. Germline CDR1 is SEHNR and CDR2 is FQNEAQ (reference sequence). J was trimmed by 6 bases and V by 5 bases; bases with no gene match: 6. The CDR3 extends over 15 amino acids. CDR3 loop: CASSRELAGANEQFF. The CDR3 DNA reads as TGTGCCAGCAGCCGTGAACTAGCGGGGGCCAATGAGCAGTTCTTC.